This T cell receptor beta chain was sequenced in a study of blood T cell repertoires in COVID-19. At the level of the study: Collection of acute and convalescent COVID-19 samples took place in the United States, Italy and Spain. The cDNA or gDNA used as material had been derived from T cells, B-cell-depleted T cells, or PBMCs.

In the authors' methods: Amplification from reference gene primers served as the basis for estimated nucleated cell counts. Sequenced by immunoSEQ multiplex PCR; TCRdb stores in-frame clones only, minus some. V and J calls and clone size are given by that table; D and trimming were obtained from the DNA. This table has 95,000 to 150,000 clones, about 88% appearing once. Trimming left V 6 bases short and J 4 bases short, with 16 bases between. The germline CDR1 and CDR2 sequences are MNHEY and SVGAGI. This CDR3 is built from 15 residues. The sequencing sample was made of peripheral blood. The chain has TRBV6-5 and TRBJ1-3, with a possible D match to TRBD1 (5 bases). The source is a woman at least 80 years old with acute or convalescent COVID-19. The CDR3 DNA is TGTGCCAGCAGAGCACGGGTGGGGCCCGGAAACACCATATATTTT. Translating gives CASRARVGPGNTIYF.